These 4 T cell receptor beta chains were sequenced from one sample in a study of CD8+ T cells in alopecia areata (dated by TCRdb to the late 2010s). What this sample's treatment or condition label stands for: oral pan-JAK inhibitor, 5-10 mg twice daily. Libraries were constructed by the immunoSEQ multiplex PCR assay. To provide template for TCR sequencing, every sample had RNA extracted and reverse transcribed into cDNA. Imported from immuneACCESS, the table was reduced by TCRdb to in-frame sequences with V and J called. These copies leave out some clones; in studies compared against another copy, an unresolved V gene accounts for under half, and the cause of the remainder is not known. This sample is represented by some 150,000 clones; approximately 52% of them were singletons. Around 15% of the sample is held by the ten biggest clonotypes. The material was CD4+ T cells sorted from blood, obtained between weeks 55 and 65, from a patient treated with tofacitinib. These receptors were taken from a human donor with alopecia areata.

This chain uses TRBV28 with TRBJ1-1; no definite D call. CDR1 is MDHEN, CDR2 SYDVKM, per germline. The length of the CDR3 is 14 residues. Trimming left V 0 bases short and J 0 bases short, with 5 bases between. For the CDR3, the DNA is TGTGCCAGCAGTTTATGGGCCGTGAACACTGAAGCTTTCTTT. Its protein product is CASSLWAVNTEAFF.

This clone was detected only a few times. The rearrangement uses TRBV2 and TRBJ1-6; no definite D call. The germline V gene has CDR1 SNHLY and CDR2 FYNNEI. Trimming pared 2 bases from V and 7 bases from J, leaving 12 bases between. This CDR3 is built from 15 residues. The DNA of the CDR3 is TGTGCCAGCAGTGAACGCACTGCTAGCAATTCACCCCTCCACTTT. This encodes CASSERTASNSPLHF.

Here the CDR3 DNA reads TGCGCCAGCAGCTCCGGACAGAGCAATCAGCCCCAGCATTTT. The encoded protein is CASSSGQSNQPQHF. The V and J genes are TRBV5-1 and TRBJ1-5; D possibly corresponds to TRBD1 (6 bases). The germline CDR1 and CDR2 sequences are SGHRS and YFSETQ. Trimming cost V 3 bases and J 1 base, with 8 bases left between them. CDR3 length equals 14 residues. Full variable domain (remainder filled in from reference TRBV5-1 and TRBJ1-5): KAGVTQTPRYLIKTRGQQVTLSCSPISGHRSVSWYQQTPGQGLQFLFEYFSETQRNKGNFPGRFSGRQFSNSRSEMNVSTLELGDSALYLCASSSGQSNQPQHFGDGTRLSIL.

The chain couples TRBV2 to TRBJ2-6; maybe TRBD1 (5 bases). The CDR3 consists of 20 residues. CDR1 and CDR2 (germline): SNHLY, FYNNEI. Trimming removed 0 bases at V and 0 bases at J, with 18 bases between. CDR3 loop: CASSEALLPGIYSGANVLTF. The CDR3 coding sequence is TGTGCCAGCAGTGAAGCGCTTTTACCAGGGATATACTCTGGGGCCAACGTCCTGACTTTC.